This T cell receptor beta chain was profiled in a study of T cells in Graves' hyperthyroidism and ophthalmopathy. TCR beta CDR3 regions were amplified from RNA transcripts. The HTBI set primed first-round TCR CDR3 RT-PCR. Using its own MiXCR run on the multiplex PCR reads, TCRdb lists one record per CDR3 protein. The sample has some 300,000 distinct CDR3 sequences; roughly 13% are singletons. Deletions cut 6 bases from V and 8 bases from J, with 16 bases between. From germline, CDR1 is MDHEN and CDR2 SYDVKM. The CDR3 sequence is 13 residues long. This clonotype was recorded many times. The TCR comes from a woman between 40 and 55 years old with Graves' hyperthyroidism. Sequenced sample: blood. This rearrangement joins TRBV28 to TRBJ1-2; D ambiguous. The CDR3 protein is CASRSPGVGGYTF. In DNA, the CDR3 is TGTGCCAGCAGGTCCCCAGGAGTAGGAGGCTACACCTTC.